One sample yielded the 11 T cell receptor beta chains listed below, sequenced in a study of T cells after yellow fever vaccination. MiXCR was run by TCRdb on the 5' RACE reads, yielding one entry per CDR3 protein. The profile covers 300,000 or so distinct CDR3 sequences, with 7% to 9% appearing a single time and roughly 15% taken by the ten largest. Sample: PBMCs, taken more than 40 days after the first yellow fever vaccination. The receptor set was obtained from a man aged 18 to 30 who received the YFV17D yellow fever vaccine.

V gene TRBV9 combines with J gene TRBJ1-5; TRBD1 agrees at 10 bases. V was pared by 3 bases and J by 6 bases, with 3 bases of the junction left unmatched. This CDR3 is built from 14 residues. Germline assignment: CDR1 SGDLS and CDR2 YYNGEE. CDR3 region: CASSETGGGQPQHF. The CDR3 DNA reads TGTGCCAGCAGCGAGACAGGGGGCGGTCAGCCCCAGCATTTT.

This clonotype was counted between two and nine times. This chain connects TRBV5-5 to TRBJ2-1; 8 bases are a match to TRBD1. Germline assignment: CDR1 SGHKS and CDR2 YYEKEE (reference sequence). CDR3 length: 14 amino acids. Trimming removed 5 bases from V and 9 bases from J; junction bases left unmatched: 10. The CDR3 nucleotides read TGTGCCAGCAGAGGTTCCAGGGGGCGCGGTGAGCAGTTCTTC. Protein: CASRGSRGRGEQFF.

The CDR3: CSAPPYGRADTQYF. CDR3 in DNA: TGCAGTGCTCCCCCATACGGAAGGGCGGATACGCAGTATTTT. V is TRBV20-1 and J is TRBJ2-3; no firm D call. The CDR3 runs to 14 residues. Looked up from germline, CDR1 is DFQATT and CDR2 is SNEGSKA (reference sequence). V was trimmed by 5 bases and J by 6 bases, leaving 18 bases between them.

CDR3 protein: CASSLAVVSSYNEQFF. CDR3 coding DNA: TGTGCCAGCAGCTTAGCGGTGGTTAGCTCCTACAATGAGCAGTTCTTC. The rearrangement links TRBV7-2 to TRBJ2-1; D gene ambiguous. This CDR3 contains 16 residues. Germline V CDR1 and CDR2: SGHTA, FQGNSA. The V end lost 0 bases, the J end lost 0 bases, and 9 bases lay between the germline ends.

The chain couples TRBV5-1 to TRBJ2-3; TRBD2 matches 11 bases. The CDR3 consists of 19 residues. The V and J ends lost 4 bases and 1 base, in that order; junction bases with no gene match: 14. Germline CDR1 SGHRS, CDR2 YFSETQ. The CDR3 region has the DNA TGCGCCAGCAGCCAGGCCGATGTTGCGACTAGCGGGGGCACAGATACGCAGTATTTT. Its translation is CASSQADVATSGGTDTQYF.

This chain uses TRBV27 with TRBJ2-7, with D hard to call. CDR1 MNHEY and CDR2 SMNVEV come from the germline V gene (reference sequence). This CDR3 comprises 13 residues. Trimming removed 6 bases at V and 4 bases at J, with 13 bases between. In nucleotides, the CDR3 is TGTGCCAGCAGCCAGGCGGCCCCTTACGAGCAGTACTTC. Amino acids: CASSQAAPYEQYF.

This clonotype showed up just a few times. The CDR3 sequence is CATSREDRNTEAFF. DNA of the CDR3: TGTGCCACCAGCAGAGAGGATAGGAACACTGAAGCTTTCTTT. The rearrangement uses TRBV15 and TRBJ1-1, with D uncertain. Trimming pared 0 bases from V and 1 base from J, leaving 6 bases between. This CDR3 has 14 amino acids. Germline CDR1 reads LNHNV; CDR2 reads YYDKDF (reference sequence).

This clonotype appeared many times. The chain recombines TRBV7-9 with TRBJ1-2; D might be TRBD1 (5 bases). V was cut by 3 bases and J by 3 bases, with 11 bases left in between. Germline V gene data show CDR1 as SEHNR and CDR2 as FQNEAQ (reference sequence). The CDR3 extends over 14 amino acids. The DNA of the CDR3 is TGTGCCAGCAGCTTGAGGGGCTTGGACTATGGCTACACCTTC. This encodes CASSLRGLDYGYTF.

This clonotype was detected a few times. The chain couples TRBV11-2 to TRBJ2-3, with 7 bases lining up with TRBD2. V lost 1 base to trimming and J lost 4 bases; unmatched junction nucleotides: 5. The CDR3 extends over 15 amino acids. Germline V gives CDR1 SGHAT, CDR2 FQNNGV. The CDR3 DNA reads TGTGCCAGCAGCTTAGTTGGCGGGGGTGCAGATACGCAGTATTTT. This codes for CASSLVGGGADTQYF.

This clonotype was counted a few times. This rearrangement joins TRBV4-3 to TRBJ1-5, with 8 positions matching TRBD1. V shed 0 bases, J shed 5 bases, and the junction held 9 bases outside the gene matches. There are 17 residues in the CDR3. Germline assignment: CDR1 LGHNA and CDR2 YSLEER. CDR3 bases: TGCGCCAGCAGCCAAGATTGGTTCAGGGGGCTAGATCAGCCCCAGCATTTT. The encoded protein is CASSQDWFRGLDQPQHF.

Of note for this clonotype: The germline gene is not matched at one end of the junction; a read error may be the cause. This sequence joins TRBV7-6 and TRBJ1-2; D might be TRBD1 (5 bases). This CDR3 has 13 residues. Germline CDR1 SGHVS, CDR2 FNYEAQ. The CDR3 bases are TGTGACAGCAGCCCGGGGGGGACGTATGGCTACACCTTC. Protein sequence: CDSSPGGTYGYTF.